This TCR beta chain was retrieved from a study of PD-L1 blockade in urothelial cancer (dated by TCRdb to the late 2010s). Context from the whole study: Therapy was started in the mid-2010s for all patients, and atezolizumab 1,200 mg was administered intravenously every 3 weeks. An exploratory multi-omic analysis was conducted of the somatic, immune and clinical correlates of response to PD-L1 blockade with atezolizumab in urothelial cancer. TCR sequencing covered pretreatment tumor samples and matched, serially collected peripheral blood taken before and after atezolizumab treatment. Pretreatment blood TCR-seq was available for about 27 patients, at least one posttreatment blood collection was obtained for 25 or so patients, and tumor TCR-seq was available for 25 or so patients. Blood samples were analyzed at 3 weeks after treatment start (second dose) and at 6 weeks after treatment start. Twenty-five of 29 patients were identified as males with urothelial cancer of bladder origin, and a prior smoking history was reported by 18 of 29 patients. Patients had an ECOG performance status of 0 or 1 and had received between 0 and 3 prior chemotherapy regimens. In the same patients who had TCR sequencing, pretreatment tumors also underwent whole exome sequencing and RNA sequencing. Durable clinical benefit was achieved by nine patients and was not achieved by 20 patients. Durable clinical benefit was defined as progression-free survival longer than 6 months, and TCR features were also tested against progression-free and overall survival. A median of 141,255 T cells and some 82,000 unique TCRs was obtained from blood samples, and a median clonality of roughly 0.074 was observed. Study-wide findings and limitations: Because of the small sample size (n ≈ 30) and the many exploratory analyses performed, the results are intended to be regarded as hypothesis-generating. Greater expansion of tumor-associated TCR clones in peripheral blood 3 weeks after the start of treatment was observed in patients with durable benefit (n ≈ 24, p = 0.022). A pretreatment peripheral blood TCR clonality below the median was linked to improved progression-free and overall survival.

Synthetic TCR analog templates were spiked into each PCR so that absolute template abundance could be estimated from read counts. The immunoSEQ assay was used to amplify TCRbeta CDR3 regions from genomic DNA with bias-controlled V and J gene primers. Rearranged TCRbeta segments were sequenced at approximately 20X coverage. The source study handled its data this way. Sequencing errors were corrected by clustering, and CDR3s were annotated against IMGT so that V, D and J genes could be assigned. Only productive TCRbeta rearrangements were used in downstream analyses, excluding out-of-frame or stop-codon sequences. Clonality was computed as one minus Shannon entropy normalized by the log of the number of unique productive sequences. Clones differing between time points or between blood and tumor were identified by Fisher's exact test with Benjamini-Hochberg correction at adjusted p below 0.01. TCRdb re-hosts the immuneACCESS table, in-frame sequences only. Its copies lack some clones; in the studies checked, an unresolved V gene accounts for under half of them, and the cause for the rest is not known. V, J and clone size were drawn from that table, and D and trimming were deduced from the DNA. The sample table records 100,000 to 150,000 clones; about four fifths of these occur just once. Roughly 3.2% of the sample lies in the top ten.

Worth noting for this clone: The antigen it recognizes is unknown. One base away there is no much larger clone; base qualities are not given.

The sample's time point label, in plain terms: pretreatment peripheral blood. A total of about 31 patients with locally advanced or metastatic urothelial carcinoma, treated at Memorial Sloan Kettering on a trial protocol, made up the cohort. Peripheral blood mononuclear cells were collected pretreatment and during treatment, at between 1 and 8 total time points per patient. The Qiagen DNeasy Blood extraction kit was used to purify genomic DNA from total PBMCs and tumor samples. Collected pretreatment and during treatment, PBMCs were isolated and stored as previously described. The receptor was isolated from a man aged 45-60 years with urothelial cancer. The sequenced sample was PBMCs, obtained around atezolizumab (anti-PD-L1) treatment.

DNA sequence: TGTGCCAGCAGTCGAGCGGGAGGGCCCACAGATACGCAGTATTTT. Its protein is CASSRAGGPTDTQYF. The sequence links TRBV28 to TRBJ2-3, and 10 bases in between align with TRBD2. Inclusive of the bounding cysteine and phenylalanine, the CDR3 is 15 residues long. The DNA shown is the 45-base CDR3, in frame from base 1. V ends up 5 bases short and J 2 bases short, with an unmatched junction base count of 4. From a lookup of the germline V gene, CDR1 and CDR2 are MDHEN and SYDVKM.